The sequence of this T cell receptor (beta chain) was determined in a study of Ad26.COV2.S vaccination and SARS-CoV-2 variants. This clone was seen a single time. The method was immunoSEQ multiplex PCR; TCRdb's version includes in-frame clones alone and lacks a portion of them. The data contain 200,000 to 250,000 clones, more than 75% of them singletons. Treatment specified: approximately 18 received Ad26.COV2.S at low or high dose, single or two shots; about 5 received placebo; per-sample allocation not given. Specimens were obtained on day 63 following the first vaccine or placebo injection. The CDR3 length is 14 residues. The germline V gene has CDR1 MGHRA and CDR2 YSYEKL. Trimming took 0 bases from V and 3 from J, leaving 6 bases between them.

The gene calls are TRBV4-1 and TRBJ1-5; D unclear. Here the sequenced sample was peripheral blood, taken in a trial of Ad26.COV2.S vaccine versus placebo. The sequence was obtained from a person aged 18-65 years who received the Ad26.COV2.S COVID-19 vaccine or a placebo. The CDR3 is CASSQEQLNQPQHF. The CDR3 DNA reads TGCGCCAGCAGCCAAGAACAGCTCAATCAGCCCCAGCATTTT.